The clone carrying this T cell receptor beta chain was observed a handful of times. Its target is unknown. At least 3 on the Clinical Activity Score was recorded for ophthalmopathy patients, who also had NOSPECS grade at least 4 and duration under 3 months. CDR1 and CDR2 (germline): KGHSH, LQKENI. This CDR3 is 22 amino acids long. The V gene end was trimmed by 1 base and the J gene end by 2 bases; junction bases not matched to a gene: 25. This sample stems from a study of T cells in Graves' hyperthyroidism and ophthalmopathy. Study outcomes and limitations: From stable hyperthyroidism, ophthalmopathy was set apart by a 13 V-J model.

Researchers took RNA transcripts and amplified the TCR beta CDR3 regions from them. Carried out on the TCR CDR3, a first-round RT-PCR used the HTBI primer set. TCRdb fed the multiplex PCR reads into MiXCR, producing one record per CDR3 protein. The table lists about 400,000 distinct CDR3 sequences, 14% to 15% of them singletons. The chain is built from TRBV18 and TRBJ2-7, with 8 nucleotides matching TRBD1. The source of this sequence is a man aged 18 to 29 with Graves' ophthalmopathy. Sequencing was carried out using blood. The CDR3, as DNA: TGTGCCAGCTCACCACGATCCCAGGACAGGGTCCTTATGGCGGGGATACCCTACGAGCAGTACTTC. Protein product: CASSPRSQDRVLMAGIPYEQYF.